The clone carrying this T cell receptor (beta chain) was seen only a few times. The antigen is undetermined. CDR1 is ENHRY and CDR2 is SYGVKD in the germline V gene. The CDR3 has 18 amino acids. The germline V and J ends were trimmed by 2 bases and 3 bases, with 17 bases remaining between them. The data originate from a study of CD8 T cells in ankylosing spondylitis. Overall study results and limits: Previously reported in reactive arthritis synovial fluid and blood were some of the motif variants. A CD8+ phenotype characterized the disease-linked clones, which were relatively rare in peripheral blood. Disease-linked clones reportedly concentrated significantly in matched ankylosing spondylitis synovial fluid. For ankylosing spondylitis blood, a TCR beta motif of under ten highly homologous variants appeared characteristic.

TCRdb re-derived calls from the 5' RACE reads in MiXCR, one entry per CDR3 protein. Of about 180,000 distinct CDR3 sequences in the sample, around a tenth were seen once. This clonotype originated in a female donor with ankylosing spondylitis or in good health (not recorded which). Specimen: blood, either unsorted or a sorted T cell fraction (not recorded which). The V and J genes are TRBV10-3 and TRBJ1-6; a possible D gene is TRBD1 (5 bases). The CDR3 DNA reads TGTGCCATCAGTGAGGCCCCCGAGGAGGGGAACTATAATTCACCCCTCCACTTT. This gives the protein CAISEAPEEGNYNSPLHF.